Reported below is one T cell receptor beta chain. This entry belongs to a study of a mutant IDH1 vaccine in newly diagnosed glioma. Study at large: Treated patients, 62.5% male and roughly 38% female, averaged 40.4 years of age. Prior therapy was radiotherapy, temozolomide, or both; most received both.

The time point denotes: baseline, week 1 (first vaccination visit). This sample's treatment: pre-vaccination baseline after standard-of-care therapy. New WHO grade 3 or 4 IDH1-mutant, ATRX-lost astrocytomas were present in all donors. The protocol was immunoSEQ multiplex PCR, while the TCRdb copy is restricted to in-frame clones and leaves out a portion. The sample includes approximately 70,000 clones, 80% to 90% of them seen just once. Germline values: CDR1 SGHRS, CDR2 YFSETQ. V was clipped by 0 bases and J by 0 bases, with 8 bases between them. This CDR3 comprises 15 residues. This clonotype originated in a man aged 25-45 years with glioma. The rearrangement links TRBV5-1 to TRBJ2-3; D ambiguous. The sequencing used PBMCs, collected from a glioma patient treated with radiotherapy, temozolomide or both. The CDR3 coding sequence is TGCGCCAGCAGCTTGGGTCAGGTTAGCACAGATACGCAGTATTTT. It codes for CASSLGQVSTDTQYF.